One T cell receptor beta chain is described in this entry. TCR beta chains were sequenced at survey level with immunoSEQ. The table came from immunoSEQ multiplex PCR; TCRdb's copy has only in-frame clones and leaves some out. The repertoire has tens of thousands of clones, roughly 95% of them found once; the top ten carry roughly 4.5%. This CDR3 has 12 amino acids. V was shortened by 6 bases and J by 2 bases, with 10 bases between the two germline ends. CDR1 and CDR2 from the germline V gene are SQVTM and ANQGSEA. Sequenced input: PBMCs. The rearrangement joins TRBV29-1 to TRBJ1-1; the D is unclear. The source is a man aged 40-55 years with rheumatoid arthritis. The CDR3 region is CSVIRGNTEAFF. The CDR3 DNA reads TGCAGCGTGATCCGGGGTAACACTGAAGCTTTCTTT.